One and the same sample provided the 27 T cell receptor beta chains below, sequenced in a study of T cell clonality in common variable immunodeficiency. Notes on the study in general: Common variable immunodeficiency TCR beta sequences reportedly had fewer deletions and N-nucleotide insertions.

TCRdb keeps only in-frame clones here, not all; method: immunoSEQ multiplex PCR. This repertoire holds over 13,000 clones, and none appear only once. Which antigens these TCRs recognize remains unknown. The sequenced sample consisted of peripheral blood mononuclear cells. Every receptor here comes from a human donor with common variable immunodeficiency.

A few counts support this clone. With the read ending 3 residues before the CDR3 end, the germline J gene is used to fill in that end. The gene calls are TRBV18 and TRBJ1-2; 7 bases match TRBD1. V trimming: 3 bases; J trimming: 4 bases; junction bases outside the gene matches: 8. Germline-derived CDR1 and CDR2 are KGHSH and LQKENI. The CDR3 extends over 15 amino acids. The sequenced part of the CDR3 DNA is TGTGCCAGCTCACCTAACCGGGACAGCTTCTATGGC. Translation: CASSPNRDSFYG. The full CDR3 reads CASSPNRDSFYGYTF.

Here the CDR3 reads CASSLRQGGEQYF. The sequenced part of the CDR3 DNA is TGTGCCAGCAGCTTACGACAGGGAGGCGAG. The V and J genes are TRBV7-9 and TRBJ2-7; TRBD1 might be the D (7 bases). The sequence runs out 3 residues before the end of the CDR3; the remainder is reconstructed from the germline J gene. The CDR3 has 13 amino acids. Trimming pared 2 bases from V and 6 bases from J, leaving 11 bases between. The germline CDR1 and CDR2 sequences are SEHNR and FQNEAQ (reference sequence).

In this sample, this clone turned up a few times. The read terminates 3 residues before the CDR3 end, so the remaining end is supplied by the germline J gene. J is TRBJ2-4 and V is TRBV18; TRBD2 is a possible D gene (5 bases). Per the germline V gene, CDR1 is KGHSH and CDR2 is LQKENI. The CDR3 runs to 15 residues. The germline V and J ends were trimmed by 4 bases and 0 bases, with 10 bases remaining between them. CDR3 DNA (partial): TGTGCCAGCTCACTAAGCGGTCTAGCCAAAAACATT. It codes for CASSLSGLAKNI. The whole CDR3 protein reads CASSLSGLAKNIQYF.

Comments on this clone: The CDR3 is cut off 3 residues early in the read; its end comes from the germline J gene. The V call is TRBV7-3, the J call TRBJ2-7, with 10 bases that match TRBD2. V dropped 6 bases and J dropped 3; count of bases not matched to a gene: 8. Per the germline V gene, CDR1 is SGHTA and CDR2 is FQGTGA. The CDR3 runs 15 residues. CDR3 sequence: CASSPGVAGGYEQYF. The covered CDR3 bases are TGTGCCAGCAGTCCAGGGGTAGCGGGGGGCTACGAG. Variable domain in full (rest from reference TRBV7-3 and TRBJ2-7): GAGVSQTPSNKVTEKGKYVELRCDPISGHTALYWYRQSLGQGPEFLIYFQGTGAADDSGLPNDRFFAVRPEGSVSTLKIQRTERGDSAVYLCASSPGVAGGYEQYFGPGTRLTVT.

This clone was detected only a few times. The read halts 3 residues ahead of the CDR3 end, with the missing end drawn from the germline J gene. This chain joins TRBV30 and TRBJ1-2; D is perhaps TRBD1 (5 bases). This CDR3 has 13 amino acids. Trimming cost V 2 bases and J 5 bases, with 12 bases left between them. Germline V gene sequence: CDR1 GTSNPN, CDR2 SVGIG (reference sequence). The CDR3 protein is CAWSNMGRYGYTF. CDR3 DNA (partial): TGTGCCTGGAGTAATATGGGGCGATATGGC.

With regard to this clone: The read ends 3 residues before the CDR3 terminus; that terminus is restored from the germline J gene. The V and J genes are TRBV7-2 and TRBJ2-7, with D possibly matching TRBD2 (6 bases). V was shortened by 5 bases and J by 2 bases, with 16 bases between the two germline ends. Germline CDR1 reads SGHTA; CDR2 reads FQGNSA. CDR3 size: 15 residues. The chain's CDR3 is CASSRQWGVTYEQYF. CDR3 DNA, as far as it was read: TGTGCCAGCAGCCGTCAGTGGGGGGTGACCTACGAG.

Comments on this clone: With the read ending 3 residues before the CDR3 end, the germline J gene is used to fill in that end. J is TRBJ1-1 and V is TRBV5-1; D call uncertain. The germline V and J ends were trimmed by 1 base and 4 bases, with 5 bases remaining between them. CDR1 SGHRS and CDR2 YFSETQ come from the germline V gene. The length of the CDR3 is 12 residues. The CDR3 spells CASSLSSTEAFF. Partial CDR3 DNA: TGCGCCAGCAGCTTGTCTAGCACTGAA.

This clone is labeled as hyperexpanded. Sequencing ends 3 residues short of the CDR3 end; the germline J gene provides the rest. The chain combines TRBV12-3 or TRBV12-4 with TRBJ2-6; 12 bases map to TRBD1. This CDR3 is 19 amino acids long. The junction had 10 bases not matched to a gene; V was cut back by 3 bases and J by 4 bases. The CDR3 bases that were read are TGTGCCAGCAGTTTTCGCCCGGGACAGGGGGCGGGAGGGGCCAACGTC. Translated, it gives CASSFRPGQGAGGANV. The whole CDR3 protein is CASSFRPGQGAGGANVLTF.

As concerns this clone: The read terminates 3 residues before the CDR3 end, so the remaining end is supplied by the germline J gene. V usage is TRBV2 and J usage is TRBJ2-1; 7 bases align to TRBD1. There are 16 residues in the CDR3. Germline lookup yields CDR1 SNHLY and CDR2 FYNNEI. V lost 7 bases and J lost 1; bases outside the gene matches: 10. CDR3 DNA, as far as it was read: TGTGCCAGCATCCGGCTAGGGGGCTCGTCCTACAATGAG. This translates into CASIRLGGSSYNE. The CDR3 reads in full as CASIRLGGSSYNEQFF.

Of note for this clone: The DNA ends 3 residues before the CDR3 does, and the rest of the CDR3 is filled in from the germline J gene. V usage is TRBV2 and J usage is TRBJ1-1; no clear D gene. CDR3 length: 14 amino acids. The V end lost 3 bases, the J end lost 0 bases, and 8 bases lay between the germline ends. CDR1 and CDR2 (germline): SNHLY, FYNNEI. This CDR3 is CASSDLLLNTEAFF. The part of the CDR3 DNA that was read is TGTGCCAGCAGTGACTTATTGTTGAACACTGAA.

Remarks on this clone: The CDR3 extends 3 residues past the end of the read, so its final part is completed from the germline J gene. This chain uses TRBV19 with TRBJ2-7; TRBD2 aligns across 11 bases. This CDR3 has 15 amino acids. With 5 bases clipped from V and 2 bases from J, the junction kept 5 bases outside the gene matches. The V gene's germline CDR1 is LNHDA and CDR2 SQIVND (reference sequence). CDR3 in amino acids: CASSAELAGAYEQYF. The covered CDR3 bases are TGTGCCAGTAGTGCCGAACTAGCGGGGGCCTACGAG.

This clone was detected only a few times. Sequencing ends 3 residues short of the CDR3 end; the germline J gene provides the rest. J is TRBJ1-4 and V is TRBV7-9; TRBD1 might be the D (6 bases). CDR3 length: 14 amino acids. V was clipped by 4 bases and J by 6 bases, with 12 bases between them. Germline V gene lookup returns CDR1 SEHNR and CDR2 FQNEAQ (reference sequence). The CDR3 reads CASSYRDSDEKLFF. The CDR3 bases that were read are TGTGCCAGCAGCTACAGGGATAGCGATGAAAAA.

Turning to this clone: Read sequence stops 3 residues before the CDR3 end, and the germline J gene provides the missing end. The chain employs TRBV7-2 and TRBJ2-1; D gene unclear. Trimming left V 0 bases short and J 0 bases short, with 9 bases between. The CDR3 runs 16 residues. Germline values: CDR1 SGHTA, CDR2 FQGNSA. The CDR3 bases that were read are TGTGCCAGCAGCTTAGCGGGCACTTCCTCCTACAATGAG. It codes for CASSLAGTSSYNE. The complete CDR3 reads CASSLAGTSSYNEQFF.

A note on this clone: The read finishes 3 residues shy of the CDR3 end, and the germline J gene is used to complete it. The rearrangement joins TRBV7-2 to TRBJ2-1, with D possibly being TRBD2 (6 bases). V was trimmed by 1 base and J by 4 bases, leaving 11 bases between them. This CDR3 comprises 15 residues. Germline V gene sequence: CDR1 SGHTA, CDR2 FQGNSA. The CDR3 sequence: CASSLVRGSYNEQFF. The sequenced part of the CDR3 DNA is TGTGCCAGCAGCTTAGTGCGGGGATCGTACAATGAG.

To note about this clone: The CDR3 is cut off 3 residues early in the read; its end comes from the germline J gene. The chain employs TRBV18 and TRBJ2-7, with 7 bases lining up with TRBD1. The CDR3 spans 14 residues. Losses at the gene ends were 4 bases for V and 2 bases for J; bases not matched to a gene: 5. CDR1 and CDR2 from the germline V gene are KGHSH and LQKENI. The CDR3 bases that were read are TGTGCCAGCTCACAAGGGACAGATGCCTACGAG. This sequence encodes CASSQGTDAYE. In full, the CDR3 reads CASSQGTDAYEQYF.

This clone occurred a few times. The CDR3 end falls 3 residues outside the read, so it is completed with the germline J gene. V and J are TRBV6-1 and TRBJ1-6, with D possibly matching TRBD1 (6 bases). CDR1 is MNHNS, CDR2 SASEGT, per germline. V lost 2 bases, J lost 10 bases, and 12 bases lay in between. The CDR3 spans 14 residues. Incomplete CDR3 DNA: TGTGCCAGCAGTGAATCCCCAGGGGACTCACCC. Protein: CASSESPGDSP. The complete CDR3 protein is CASSESPGDSPLHF.

This clone has only a few counts. The read ends 3 residues before the CDR3 terminus; that terminus is restored from the germline J gene. The V and J genes are TRBV30 and TRBJ1-5, with D possibly being TRBD1 (6 bases). Trimming pared 5 bases from V and 0 bases from J, leaving 11 bases between. The CDR3 sequence is 14 residues long. Germline V lookup: CDR1 GTSNPN, CDR2 SVGIG (reference sequence). The CDR3 bases that were read are TGTGCCTGGTCAGGGGAATATAGCAATCAGCCC. Translating it yields CAWSGEYSNQP. The full CDR3 is CAWSGEYSNQPQHF.

The sample holds a few counts of this clone. The CDR3 end lies 3 residues beyond the end of the read and is filled in from the germline J gene. The chain has TRBV7-9 and TRBJ2-7; D perhaps matches TRBD1 (6 bases). Trimming took off 4 bases at V and 0 bases at J, with 10 bases between the two ends. Germline V gene sequence: CDR1 SEHNR, CDR2 FQNEAQ (reference sequence). There are 14 residues in the CDR3. The CDR3 DNA, read in part, is TGTGCCAGCAGCTCTAGGGGGATCTCCTACGAG. Translating it yields CASSSRGISYE. The complete CDR3 sequence is CASSSRGISYEQYF.

This clone was seen a handful of times. The read falls 3 residues short of the CDR3 end, and the missing part is taken from the germline J gene. The chain recombines TRBV18 with TRBJ1-3; 7 bases align to TRBD1. The CDR3 loop spans 19 amino acids. V shed 3 bases, J shed 2 bases, and the junction held 16 bases outside the gene matches. CDR1 is KGHSH and CDR2 is LQKENI in the germline V gene. The sequenced part of the CDR3 DNA is TGTGCCAGCTCACCTCAGAAACAGGGGATGAAGAGCACTGGAAACACC. This translates into CASSPQKQGMKSTGNT. The CDR3 as a whole reads CASSPQKQGMKSTGNTIYF.

Details on this clone: The read stops 3 residues short of the end of the CDR3; the missing end is completed from the germline J gene. The rearrangement uses TRBV18 and TRBJ2-3, with D tentatively TRBD2 (7 bases). Germline V gene data show CDR1 as KGHSH and CDR2 as LQKENI. This CDR3 is built from 14 residues. V dropped 2 bases and J dropped 5 bases, with 11 bases sitting between them. The DNA read from the CDR3 is TGTGCCAGCTCACCAAGGCGGGGGCGAGATACG. This codes for CASSPRRGRDT. The CDR3 in full is CASSPRRGRDTQYF.

This clone was observed a few times. Read sequence stops 3 residues before the CDR3 end, and the germline J gene provides the missing end. The genes are TRBV2 and TRBJ1-6, with TRBD1 identical over 7 bases. The CDR3 has 13 residues. Germline CDR1 reads SNHLY; CDR2 reads FYNNEI. Trimming at V came to 5 bases and at J to 10 bases, leaving 5 bases not matched to a gene. The CDR3 loop reads CASSPGGVSPLHF. Incomplete CDR3 DNA: TGTGCCAGCAGTCCAGGGGGTGTCTCACCC. The full variable domain, rest sourced from reference TRBV2 and TRBJ1-6, is EPEVTQTPSHQVTQMGQEVILRCVPISNHLYFYWYRQILGQKVEFLVSFYNNEISEKSEIFDDQFSVERPDGSNFTLKIRSTKLEDSAMYFCASSPGGVSPLHFGNGTRLTVT.

As regards this clone: The read finishes 3 residues shy of the CDR3 end, and the germline J gene is used to complete it. V is TRBV30 and J is TRBJ1-5; possible D gene TRBD1, 5 bases. V lost 2 bases to trimming and J lost 7 bases, with 12 bases between them. This CDR3 comprises 13 residues. Germline assignment: CDR1 GTSNPN and CDR2 SVGIG (reference sequence). The part of the CDR3 DNA that was read is TGTGCCTGGAGTATTGGGGCCAAACAGCCC. Protein product: CAWSIGAKQP. The complete CDR3 sequence is CAWSIGAKQPQHF.

About this clone: The read is 3 residues too short to cover the CDR3 end, so that end is filled in from the germline J gene. V usage is TRBV18 and J usage is TRBJ2-3; a possible D gene is TRBD1 (6 bases). The V end was cut by 3 bases, the J end by 4 bases, with 23 bases between. In germline, CDR1 is KGHSH, CDR2 LQKENI. The CDR3 has 18 residues. CDR3 bases read: TGTGCCAGCTCACCGAGACCGGGACACCGGACCCTGGCAGATACG. Its translation: CASSPRPGHRTLADT. The CDR3, in full, reads CASSPRPGHRTLADTQYF.

About this clone: The read terminates 3 residues before the CDR3 end, so the remaining end is supplied by the germline J gene. V usage is TRBV7-2 and J usage is TRBJ2-1, with 10 bases aligning to TRBD1. CDR1 SGHTA and CDR2 FQGNSA come from the germline V gene. V shed 5 bases, J shed 3 bases, and the junction held 4 bases outside the gene matches. The CDR3 contains 15 residues. The CDR3: CASSTGQGLYNEQFF. The part of the CDR3 DNA that was read is TGTGCCAGCAGCACGGGACAGGGGCTCTACAATGAG.

This clone was counted a few times. The sequence runs out 3 residues before the end of the CDR3; the remainder is reconstructed from the germline J gene. The V gene is TRBV30, the J gene TRBJ1-1; 8 nucleotides align to TRBD1. This CDR3 is built from 13 residues. Germline V gene data show CDR1 as GTSNPN and CDR2 as SVGIG (reference sequence). With 4 bases clipped from V and 2 bases from J, the junction kept 3 bases outside the gene matches. Partial CDR3 DNA: TGTGCCTGGAACAGGGGGATAAACACTGAA. As protein: CAWNRGINTE. The full CDR3 protein is CAWNRGINTEAFF.

This clone was counted a few times. The read comes to an end 3 residues before the CDR3 does, leaving the germline J gene to fill in the end. This rearrangement joins TRBV7-3 to TRBJ2-1; the match to TRBD2 covers 8 bases. The germline gives CDR1 SGHTA, CDR2 FQGTGA. CDR3 length: 15 amino acids. V trimming: 5 bases; J trimming: 0 bases; junction bases outside the gene matches: 3. The CDR3 bases that were read are TGTGCCAGCAGCAACGGGGGGGTCTCCTACAATGAG. Its translation: CASSNGGVSYNE. The entire CDR3 protein is CASSNGGVSYNEQFF.

There are a few counts of this clone. One end of the junction fails to match germline, which may point to a read error. CDR3 bases read: TGTGCTAGCAGCTTAGCCACGGGGTCGCAGACC. Amino acids: CASSLATGSQT. The CDR3 reads in full as CASSLATGSQTQYF. The chain links TRBV7-7 to TRBJ2-5; possible D gene TRBD2, 5 bases. The CDR3 extends 3 residues past the end of the read, so its final part is completed from the germline J gene. CDR1 is SSHAT and CDR2 is FNYEAQ in the germline V gene (reference sequence). The CDR3 sequence is 14 residues long.